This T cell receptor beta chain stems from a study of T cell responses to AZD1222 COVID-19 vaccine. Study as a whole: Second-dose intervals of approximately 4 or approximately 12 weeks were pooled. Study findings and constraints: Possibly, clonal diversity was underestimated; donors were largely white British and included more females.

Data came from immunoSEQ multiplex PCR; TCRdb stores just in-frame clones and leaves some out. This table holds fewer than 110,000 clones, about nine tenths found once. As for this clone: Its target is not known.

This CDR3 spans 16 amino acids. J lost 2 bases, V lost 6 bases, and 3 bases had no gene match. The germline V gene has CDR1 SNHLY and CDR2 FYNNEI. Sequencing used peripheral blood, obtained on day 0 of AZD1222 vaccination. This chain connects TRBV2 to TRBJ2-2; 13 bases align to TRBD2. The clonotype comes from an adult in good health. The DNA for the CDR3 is TGTGCCAGCAGCCCGGGACTAGCGGGAAACACCGGGGAGCTGTTTTTT. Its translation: CASSPGLAGNTGELFF.